This T cell receptor beta chain was identified in a study of shared clonotypes between healthy human individuals. Study observations and caveats: Inspection by rarefaction showed sorted-subset sequencing to be incomplete despite large depth.

Assay execution took place at the deep level. Only in-frame clones appear in the TCRdb table, and some are missing; sequencing was by immunoSEQ multiplex PCR. The table shows 2 million to 2.5 million clones, with 90% to 95% occurring only once. The CDR3 sequence is 14 residues long. The V and J ends lost 6 bases and 3 bases respectively, with 13 bases between them. Looked up from germline, CDR1 is SGHTA and CDR2 is FQGNSA. About this clone itself: Its antigen remains unknown.

The V gene is TRBV7-2, the J gene TRBJ2-3; D gene uncertain. This TCR derives from a man in his late teens or twenties in good health. Some clones in this sample may be carry-over from other donors' samples. The sequencing sample was made of naive CD4+ T cells from PBMCs. The sample's subset: CD45RA+ positively selected. The CDR3 here is CASRRPVWTDTQYF. DNA for the CDR3: TGTGCCAGCAGGAGGCCGGTTTGGACAGATACGCAGTATTTT.